This T cell receptor (beta chain) originates from a study of CD8 T cells in ankylosing spondylitis. From germline, CDR1 is PRHDT and CDR2 FYEKMQ (reference sequence). V dropped 1 base and J dropped 1; count of bases not matched to a gene: 16. The CDR3 is 20 residues long. Worth noting for this clonotype: Its antigen is undetermined.

TCRdb independently ran MiXCR on the 5' RACE reads; one entry per CDR3 protein. Of about 160,000 distinct CDR3 sequences in the sample, 9.8% are singletons; the top ten hold roughly 16%. Study outcomes and limitations: Significant enrichment of disease-linked clones was reportedly seen in matched ankylosing spondylitis synovial fluid.

The sample was blood, either unsorted or a sorted T cell fraction (not recorded which). The source of this sequence is a female donor with ankylosing spondylitis or in good health (not recorded which). The rearrangement uses TRBV13 and TRBJ2-1, with 7 nucleotides matching TRBD2. The CDR3 spells CASSLELREPPDRSYNEQFF. The CDR3 nucleotides are TGTGCCAGCAGCTTAGAGTTGCGGGAGCCCCCCGACAGATCCTACAATGAGCAGTTCTTC.